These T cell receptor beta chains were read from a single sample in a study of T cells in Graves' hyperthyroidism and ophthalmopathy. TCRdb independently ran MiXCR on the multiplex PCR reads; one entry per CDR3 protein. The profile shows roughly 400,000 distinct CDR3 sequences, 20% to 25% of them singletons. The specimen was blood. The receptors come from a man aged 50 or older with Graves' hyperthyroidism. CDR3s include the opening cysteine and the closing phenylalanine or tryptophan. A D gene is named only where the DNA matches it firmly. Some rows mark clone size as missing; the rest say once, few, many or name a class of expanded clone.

cdr3_nt: TGCAGTGCTAGAGATCTAGCTAGCAGTACGAACACCGGGGAGCTGTTTTTT
cdr3_aa: CSARDLASSTNTGELFF
v_call: TRBV20-1
clone_size: -
j_call: TRBJ2-2
d_call: -
cdr3_length: 17

cdr3_nt: TGTGCCAGCAGTGACAGGGGGCGTGAGCAGTTCTTC
cdr3_aa: CASSDRGREQFF
v_call: TRBV12-3/TRBV12-4
clone_size: few
j_call: TRBJ2-1
d_call: TRBD1
cdr3_length: 12

cdr3_nt: TGTGCCAGCTCATTGGGGCGACTAGCGGGACGGATAGGTGAGCAGTTCTTC
cdr3_aa: CASSLGRLAGRIGEQFF
v_call: TRBV18
clone_size: many
j_call: TRBJ2-1
d_call: TRBD2
cdr3_length: 17

cdr3_nt: TGCGCCAGCAGCTTGGGAGGCGGGTATCAGCCCCAGCATTTT
cdr3_aa: CASSLGGGYQPQHF
v_call: TRBV5-1
clone_size: many
j_call: TRBJ1-5
d_call: -
cdr3_length: 14

cdr3_nt: TGTGCCAGCAGTCAGACGGCGGGAAACACCATATATTTT
cdr3_aa: CASSQTAGNTIYF
v_call: TRBV6-1
clone_size: few
j_call: TRBJ1-3
d_call: -
cdr3_length: 13

cdr3_nt: TGTGCCAGCAGTTTAGGGCTCGGTACGCAGTATTTT
cdr3_aa: CASSLGLGTQYF
v_call: TRBV28
clone_size: many
j_call: TRBJ2-3
d_call: -
cdr3_length: 12

cdr3_nt: TGTGCCTGGAGTGTCCCCCGGACACCCCTCCACTTT
cdr3_aa: CAWSVPRTPLHF
v_call: TRBV30
clone_size: many
j_call: TRBJ1-6
d_call: -
cdr3_length: 12

cdr3_nt: TGCAGTGCTAGAGACTCTAGCTCCTACAATGAGCAGTTCTTC
cdr3_aa: CSARDSSSYNEQFF
v_call: TRBV20-1
clone_size: -
j_call: TRBJ2-1
d_call: -
cdr3_length: 14

cdr3_nt: TGCAGCGGGGGGCGGGAGAACACTGAAGCTTTCTTT
cdr3_aa: CSGGRENTEAFF
v_call: TRBV29-1
clone_size: few
j_call: TRBJ1-1
d_call: -
cdr3_length: 12

cdr3_nt: TGTGCCAGCAGCTCCGACACTTCGAACACCGGGGAGCTGTTTTTT
cdr3_aa: CASSSDTSNTGELFF
v_call: TRBV6-1
clone_size: -
j_call: TRBJ2-2
d_call: -
cdr3_length: 15

cdr3_nt: TGTGCCAGCAGCCTACTAGCGGGGGCCGAGGGTGAGCAGTTCTTC
cdr3_aa: CASSLLAGAEGEQFF
v_call: TRBV14
clone_size: -
j_call: TRBJ2-1
d_call: TRBD2
cdr3_length: 15

cdr3_nt: TGCGCCAGCAGCTTGGTGTCCGGGACAGGGACCTATGGCTACACCTTC
cdr3_aa: CASSLVSGTGTYGYTF
v_call: TRBV5-1
clone_size: -
j_call: TRBJ1-2
d_call: TRBD1
cdr3_length: 16

cdr3_nt: TGTGCCAGCAGTGAGGGACAGAAAGAGACCCAGTACTTC
cdr3_aa: CASSEGQKETQYF
v_call: TRBV2
clone_size: -
j_call: TRBJ2-5
d_call: TRBD1
cdr3_length: 13

cdr3_nt: TGTGCCAGCAGGGAGGGGACATCCTACGAGCAGTACTTC
cdr3_aa: CASREGTSYEQYF
v_call: TRBV6-1
clone_size: -
j_call: TRBJ2-7
d_call: -
cdr3_length: 13

cdr3_nt: TGTGCCAGCAGTTTACTGGGGGGCGGGGAGCTGTTTTTT
cdr3_aa: CASSLLGGGELFF
v_call: TRBV12-3/TRBV12-4
clone_size: -
j_call: TRBJ2-2
d_call: -
cdr3_length: 13

cdr3_nt: TGTGCCACCAGTGACCCCCTAGCGGGACAGCCCCAGCATTTT
cdr3_aa: CATSDPLAGQPQHF
v_call: TRBV24-1
clone_size: once
j_call: TRBJ1-5
d_call: -
cdr3_length: 14

cdr3_nt: TGCGCCAGCAGCTCTTCGACGGCCACAGAGACCCAGTACTTC
cdr3_aa: CASSSSTATETQYF
v_call: TRBV5-1
clone_size: many
j_call: TRBJ2-5
d_call: -
cdr3_length: 14

cdr3_nt: TGTGCCAGCAGGGAAGTCCGGTCCTACGAGCAGTACTTC
cdr3_aa: CASREVRSYEQYF
v_call: TRBV6-1
clone_size: many
j_call: TRBJ2-7
d_call: -
cdr3_length: 13

cdr3_nt: TGTGCCAGCTCCGGGGGCTTAGGGACCCAGTACTTC
cdr3_aa: CASSGGLGTQYF
v_call: TRBV12-3/TRBV12-4
clone_size: many
j_call: TRBJ2-5
d_call: -
cdr3_length: 12

cdr3_nt: TGCAGTGCTAGAGATGGAGCCGGACGCTACGAGCAGTACTTC
cdr3_aa: CSARDGAGRYEQYF
v_call: TRBV20-1
clone_size: few
j_call: TRBJ2-7
d_call: -
cdr3_length: 14

cdr3_nt: TGTGCCAGCAGCCCCAGCCTCCTAGGGAACACTGAAGCTTTCTTT
cdr3_aa: CASSPSLLGNTEAFF
v_call: TRBV3-1
clone_size: -
j_call: TRBJ1-1
d_call: -
cdr3_length: 15

cdr3_nt: TGTGCCAGCTCACAGGGGACTAGCCAAGAGACCCAGTACTTC
cdr3_aa: CASSQGTSQETQYF
v_call: TRBV11-3
clone_size: few
j_call: TRBJ2-5
d_call: -
cdr3_length: 14

cdr3_nt: TGTGCCAGTCAGGGGGGATTCCGCACAGATACGCAGTATTTT
cdr3_aa: CASQGGFRTDTQYF
v_call: TRBV19
clone_size: many
j_call: TRBJ2-3
d_call: -
cdr3_length: 14

cdr3_nt: TGCAGTGCATGGGGTACGGGTGGTAATTCACCCCTCCACTTT
cdr3_aa: CSAWGTGGNSPLHF
v_call: TRBV20-1
clone_size: -
j_call: TRBJ1-6
d_call: -
cdr3_length: 14

cdr3_nt: TGTGCCAGCAGCGTAGGGGTTGGGGGGGAATCCTACAATGAGCAGTTCTTC
cdr3_aa: CASSVGVGGESYNEQFF
v_call: TRBV9
clone_size: -
j_call: TRBJ2-1
d_call: TRBD2
cdr3_length: 17

cdr3_nt: TGTGCCAGCAGTTACTTCGGCGAGATGAACACTGAAGCTTTCTTT
cdr3_aa: CASSYFGEMNTEAFF
v_call: TRBV6-5
clone_size: -
j_call: TRBJ1-1
d_call: -
cdr3_length: 15

cdr3_nt: TGTGCCAGCAGTAAAACCGGGACTAGCGGGACTTGGGCAGATACGCAGTATTTT
cdr3_aa: CASSKTGTSGTWADTQYF
v_call: TRBV6-2/TRBV6-3
clone_size: -
j_call: TRBJ2-3
d_call: TRBD2
cdr3_length: 18

cdr3_nt: TGTGCCAGCAGCCAAGTAGGGAGGGATGGCTACACCTTC
cdr3_aa: CASSQVGRDGYTF
v_call: TRBV3-1
clone_size: -
j_call: TRBJ1-2
d_call: -
cdr3_length: 13

cdr3_nt: TGTGCCAGCAGCTTAGGGTTGGCAGCCGGCGAGCAGTACTTC
cdr3_aa: CASSLGLAAGEQYF
v_call: TRBV11-3
clone_size: many
j_call: TRBJ2-7
d_call: -
cdr3_length: 14

cdr3_nt: TGTGCCTGGAGAGTGGGAGCGTATGGCTACACCTTC
cdr3_aa: CAWRVGAYGYTF
v_call: TRBV30
clone_size: few
j_call: TRBJ1-2
d_call: -
cdr3_length: 12

cdr3_nt: TGTGCCAGCAGCTCACGGACACCCAGAACGACAGATACGCAGTATTTT
cdr3_aa: CASSSRTPRTTDTQYF
v_call: TRBV11-2
clone_size: few
j_call: TRBJ2-3
d_call: -
cdr3_length: 16

cdr3_nt: TGTGCTAGTGGTCCGGAGATCCCAACTAACGAGCAGTACTTC
cdr3_aa: CASGPEIPTNEQYF
v_call: TRBV12-5
clone_size: -
j_call: TRBJ2-7
d_call: -
cdr3_length: 14

cdr3_nt: TGTGCCTGGAAAAGCGGTCTTGCGGGGTTTTCTTACGAGCAGTACTTC
cdr3_aa: CAWKSGLAGFSYEQYF
v_call: TRBV30
clone_size: few
j_call: TRBJ2-7
d_call: -
cdr3_length: 16

cdr3_nt: TGCAGTGCTAGGGGGACTAGCGGGAGGTTGGGCATTGTCGAGCAGTACTTC
cdr3_aa: CSARGTSGRLGIVEQYF
v_call: TRBV20-1
clone_size: few
j_call: TRBJ2-7
d_call: TRBD2
cdr3_length: 17

cdr3_nt: TGCAGCGTGGGGGGGGGCAATCAGCCCCAGCATTTT
cdr3_aa: CSVGGGNQPQHF
v_call: TRBV29-1
clone_size: few
j_call: TRBJ1-5
d_call: -
cdr3_length: 12

cdr3_nt: TGTGCCAGCAGCTCCCCCGAACAGGGTGACGAGCAGTACTTC
cdr3_aa: CASSSPEQGDEQYF
v_call: TRBV11-3
clone_size: many
j_call: TRBJ2-7
d_call: -
cdr3_length: 14

cdr3_nt: TGTGCCAGCAGCCCAGATGGGCTTGCAGGAAACACCATATATTTT
cdr3_aa: CASSPDGLAGNTIYF
v_call: TRBV3-1
clone_size: few
j_call: TRBJ1-3
d_call: -
cdr3_length: 15

cdr3_nt: TGTGCCAGCAGCGTGACAGGGACACTTATCCAAGAGACCCAGTACTTC
cdr3_aa: CASSVTGTLIQETQYF
v_call: TRBV9
clone_size: -
j_call: TRBJ2-5
d_call: TRBD1
cdr3_length: 16

cdr3_nt: TGTGCCAGCTCACCCCGGGACAGGGAGTACAATGAGCAGTTCTTC
cdr3_aa: CASSPRDREYNEQFF
v_call: TRBV18
clone_size: -
j_call: TRBJ2-1
d_call: TRBD1
cdr3_length: 15

cdr3_nt: TGTGCCAGCAGTCCGCGGACAGAAAACACCGGGGAGCTGTTTTTT
cdr3_aa: CASSPRTENTGELFF
v_call: TRBV27
clone_size: -
j_call: TRBJ2-2
d_call: -
cdr3_length: 15

cdr3_nt: TGTGCCAGCAGCCTCACATATGAAGCTTTCTTT
cdr3_aa: CASSLTYEAFF
v_call: TRBV12-3/TRBV12-4
clone_size: -
j_call: TRBJ1-1
d_call: -
cdr3_length: 11

cdr3_nt: TGTGCCAGCCGACCGACAGGGGGAAACACCATATATTTT
cdr3_aa: CASRPTGGNTIYF
v_call: TRBV12-3/TRBV12-4
clone_size: -
j_call: TRBJ1-3
d_call: TRBD1
cdr3_length: 13